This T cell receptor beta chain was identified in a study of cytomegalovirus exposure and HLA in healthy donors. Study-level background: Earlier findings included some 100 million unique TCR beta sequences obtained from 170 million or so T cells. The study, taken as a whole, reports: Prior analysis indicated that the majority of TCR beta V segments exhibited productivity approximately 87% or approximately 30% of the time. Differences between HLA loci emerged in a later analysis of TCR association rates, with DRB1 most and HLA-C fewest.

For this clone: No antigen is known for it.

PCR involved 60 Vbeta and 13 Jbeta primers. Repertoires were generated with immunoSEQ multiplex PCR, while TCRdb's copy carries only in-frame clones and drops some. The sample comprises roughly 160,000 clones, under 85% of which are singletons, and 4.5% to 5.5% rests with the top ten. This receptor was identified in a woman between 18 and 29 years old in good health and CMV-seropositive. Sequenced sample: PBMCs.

The CDR3 loop reads CASSLPGGLDEQYF. The CDR3 region has the DNA TGTGCCAGCAGTCTCCCGGGGGGGCTCGACGAGCAGTACTTC. The chain combines TRBV25-1 with TRBJ2-7; 8 bases are shared with TRBD2. Germline V gene lookup returns CDR1 MGHDK and CDR2 SYGVNS. The V and J ends lost 5 bases and 5 bases, in that order; junction bases with no gene match: 8. This CDR3 contains 14 residues.